This T cell receptor (beta chain) was documented in a study of T cell responses to AZD1222 COVID-19 vaccine. This clone was detected a few times. Here immunoSEQ multiplex PCR was the method, and the copy in TCRdb shows in-frame clones only, minus some. The data show 90,000 to 100,000 clones, approximately 84% seen once. Germline V lookup: CDR1 SGHRS, CDR2 YFSETQ. V gave up 6 bases and J gave up 1 base; unmatched junction bases: 11. The CDR3 is 17 amino acids. This sample comprised peripheral blood, obtained 28 days after the second AZD1222 dose. This TCR derives from an adult who received the AZD1222 COVID-19 vaccine. This rearrangement joins TRBV5-1 to TRBJ2-3, with 10 bases fitting TRBD2. The CDR3 reads CASTLGRTSGRTDTQYF. The CDR3 DNA reads as TGCGCCAGCACCCTCGGCAGGACTAGCGGCCGCACAGATACGCAGTATTTT.